What follows are 10 T cell receptor beta chains derived from one specimen sequenced in a study of T cells after yellow fever vaccination. TCRdb re-called the 5' RACE reads with MiXCR, one entry per CDR3 protein. The repertoire consists of approximately 330,000 distinct CDR3 sequences, with over 3.5% occurring once and the leading ten covering around 25%. The starting material was PBMCs, obtained 5 days after the yellow fever booster vaccination. These TCRs come from a man younger than 35 who received the YFV17D yellow fever vaccine.

This clonotype was recorded many times. The chain links TRBV7-9 to TRBJ2-3; perhaps TRBD2 as D (6 bases). There are 19 residues in the CDR3. Germline V gene data show CDR1 as SEHNR and CDR2 as FQNEAQ (reference sequence). Trimming removed 6 bases at V and 6 bases at J, with 31 bases between. The CDR3 DNA sequence: TGTGCCAGCAGTCTTCCCTTCCGGGGAGGAAGGTCTTTTGGGGATACGCAGTATTTT. Translated: CASSLPFRGGRSFGDTQYF.

This chain connects TRBV7-3 to TRBJ1-6; no clear D gene. Trimming cost V 5 bases and J 7 bases, with 12 bases left between them. The CDR3 has 14 residues. Germline-derived CDR1 and CDR2 are SGHTA and FQGTGA. The CDR3 sequence is CASSPDSTNSPLHF. The CDR3 region has the DNA TGTGCCAGCAGCCCCGACTCTACGAATTCACCCCTCCACTTT.

This clonotype was counted between two and nine times. This sequence joins TRBV20-1 and TRBJ2-2, with 10 bases that match TRBD1. CDR1 DFQATT and CDR2 SNEGSKA come from the germline V gene (reference sequence). The CDR3 is 17 amino acids. V lost 0 bases to trimming and J lost 4 bases; unmatched junction nucleotides: 8. CDR3 loop: CSARDFSDRGFTGELFF. The DNA of the CDR3 is TGCAGTGCTAGAGATTTTTCGGACAGGGGGTTCACCGGGGAGCTGTTTTTT.

This clonotype was recorded a few times. The V call is TRBV7-2, the J call TRBJ2-2; possibly TRBD2 for D (6 bases). This CDR3 is built from 14 residues. In germline, CDR1 is SGHTA, CDR2 FQGNSA. V gave up 7 bases and J gave up 3 bases, with 12 bases separating them. The CDR3 loop reads CASKPGTYTGELFF. The CDR3 DNA reads TGTGCCAGCAAACCCGGGACTTACACCGGGGAGCTGTTTTTT. Looking up the rest from reference TRBV7-2 and TRBJ2-2 gives the full variable domain: GAGVSQSPSNKVTEKGKDVELRCDPISGHTALYWYRQSLGQGLEFLIYFQGNSAPDKSGLPSDRFSAERTGGSVSTLTIQRTQQEDSAVYLCASKPGTYTGELFFGEGSRLTVL.

This clonotype occurred a few times. The chain uses TRBV7-2 and TRBJ1-6; tentative D call: TRBD1 (5 bases). The CDR3 length is 14 residues. Germline assignment: CDR1 SGHTA and CDR2 FQGNSA. V was cut by 0 bases and J by 14 bases, with 14 bases left in between. In DNA, the CDR3 is TGTGCCAGCAGCTTAGCGGGGGGGGTCTCAGCCCTCCACTTT. Translation gives CASSLAGGVSALHF.

As DNA, the CDR3 is TGTGCCAGTAGATACTGGGACAGGGGGGGTTCTGAAGCTTTCTTT. This encodes CASRYWDRGGSEAFF. The chain carries TRBV19 and TRBJ1-1; 11 nucleotides match TRBD1. The germline V gene encodes CDR1 LNHDA and CDR2 SQIVND (reference sequence). The V and J ends lost 6 bases and 6 bases, in that order; junction bases with no gene match: 9. The CDR3 runs 15 residues.

Here the CDR3 reads CASSDSRFMQGNSYEQYV. As DNA, the CDR3 is TGTGCCAGCAGTGACTCGAGATTTATGCAGGGCAATTCCTACGAGCAGTACGTC. The chain combines TRBV6-4 with TRBJ2-7, with D maybe TRBD1 (5 bases). V was shortened by 0 bases and J by 1 base, with 19 bases between the two germline ends. The germline V gene encodes CDR1 MRHNA and CDR2 SNTAGT. This CDR3 is built from 18 residues.

This clonotype was found a few times. The CDR3 DNA reads TGTGCCAGCAGCTTGGCAAGTATTTCCACAGATACGCAGTATTTT. Its translation is CASSLASISTDTQYF. This sequence joins TRBV5-4 and TRBJ2-3; D ambiguous. The CDR3 has 15 amino acids. Trimming removed 0 bases at V and 2 bases at J, with 10 bases between. Germline loops: CDR1 SGHNT, CDR2 YYREEE (reference sequence). The complete variable domain, with remaining parts taken from reference TRBV5-4 and TRBJ2-3, reads ETGVTQSPTHLIKTRGQQVTLRCSSQSGHNTVSWYQQALGQGPQFIFQYYREEENGRGNFPPRFSGLQFPNYSSELNVNALELDDSALYLCASSLASISTDTQYFGPGTRLTVL.

The V and J genes are TRBV6-6 and TRBJ2-2; D may be TRBD1 (6 bases). V was pared by 2 bases and J by 1 base, with 8 bases between. CDR1 and CDR2 (germline): MNHNY, SVGAGI (reference sequence). This CDR3 spans 15 amino acids. The CDR3 DNA sequence: TGTGCCAGCAGTTACCACAGGGAGAACACCGGGGAGCTGTTTTTT. It encodes CASSYHRENTGELFF.

The chain employs TRBV12-3 or TRBV12-4 and TRBJ2-2; D uncertain. Trimming removed 6 bases at V and 2 bases at J, with 16 bases between. The CDR3 extends over 16 amino acids. CDR3: CASSPPLGLNTGELFF. CDR3 DNA sequence: TGTGCCAGCAGCCCACCACTCGGGCTAAACACCGGGGAGCTGTTTTTT.